The sample holds one count of the clone carrying this T cell receptor (beta chain). What it binds is unknown. Stage II-IVA oral cavity squamous cell carcinoma was new and untreated by systemic or radiation therapy. The CDR3 length is 14 residues. Per the germline V gene, CDR1 is MGHDK and CDR2 is SYGVNS. The ends were cut back, 6 bases at V and 7 bases at J, with 19 bases in the middle. The data were obtained in a study of neoadjuvant anti-PD-1 for oral cavity cancer. Study-wide context: Patients without progression got a fourth dose around day 43. Study observations and caveats: Each response group had just a few patients in TCR analyses.

Most PBMC samples had approximately 440 ng input DNA in six replicates. Some clones are missing from TCRdb's copy, which holds only in-frame ones; the method was immunoSEQ multiplex PCR. The sample has around 17,000 clones; around 60% are singletons. The chain links TRBV25-1 to TRBJ2-7; TRBD1 might be the D (6 bases). The sequencing here drew on PBMCs, taken before nivolumab (anti-PD-1) treatment. This clonotype was sampled from a person aged 40-85 years with oral cavity squamous cell carcinoma. The CDR3 coding sequence is TGTGCCAGCAGCGACTCGGGACACACCGGGGAGCAGTACTTC. This encodes CASSDSGHTGEQYF.